One TCR beta chain is described in this entry. Its antigen is unknown. These data belong to a study of beta chain features in type 1 diabetes. General study points: VDJ junctions in type 1 diabetes patients carried more deletions and fewer insertions. There was a moderate but significant shortening of TCRB CDR3s in all four CD4+ subsets of Type 1 diabetes patients.

Trimming removed 4 bases from V and 7 bases from J, with 12 bases in between. The CDR3 has 12 amino acids. From germline, CDR1 is SGHRS and CDR2 YFSETQ. Sequencing targeted expressed TCRB transcripts, as all isolated RNA had been reverse transcribed. Generated by immunoSEQ multiplex PCR, the TCRdb table keeps only in-frame clones and is missing some. The table has 900,000 or so clones, about a sixth seen once. V and J are TRBV5-1 and TRBJ2-7; D unresolved. The sequence was obtained from a woman between 18 and 29 years old in good health. The sequenced sample was naive CD4+ T cells from blood. DNA of the CDR3: TGCGCCAGCAGCCCGAGTAGTAGTGAGCAGTACTTC. Its protein is CASSPSSSEQYF.